The present T cell receptor beta chain was sequenced within a study of CD8 T cells in ankylosing spondylitis. Study conclusions and caveats: Earlier authors reported some of these motif variants in reactive arthritis synovial fluid and blood. Ankylosing spondylitis blood appeared to carry a characteristic TCR beta motif of roughly eight highly homologous variants. Reportedly, disease-linked clones are significantly enriched in ankylosing spondylitis patients' matched synovial fluid. Disease-linked clones, CD8+, were relatively rare in peripheral blood.

A remark on this clonotype: What it binds is not known.

Molecular-barcoded quantitative 5'-RACE produced these TCR beta libraries. TCRdb re-analysed the 5' RACE reads in MiXCR, keeping a single row per CDR3 protein. The sample gives roughly 350,000 distinct CDR3 sequences, 8% of which show up once; approximately 14% is in the top ten. This TCR came from a male donor with ankylosing spondylitis. Sequences were obtained from blood, either unsorted or a sorted T cell fraction (not recorded which).

The CDR3 DNA follows: TGTGCCAGCAGCCCCTTGACCTACAATGAGCAGTTCTTC. It translates to CASSPLTYNEQFF. The rearrangement uses TRBV6-2 or TRBV6-3 and TRBJ2-1; D is ambiguous. This CDR3 contains 13 residues. V dropped 6 bases and J dropped 2 bases, with 8 bases sitting between them. Germline V gene data show CDR1 as MNHEY and CDR2 as SVGEGT.